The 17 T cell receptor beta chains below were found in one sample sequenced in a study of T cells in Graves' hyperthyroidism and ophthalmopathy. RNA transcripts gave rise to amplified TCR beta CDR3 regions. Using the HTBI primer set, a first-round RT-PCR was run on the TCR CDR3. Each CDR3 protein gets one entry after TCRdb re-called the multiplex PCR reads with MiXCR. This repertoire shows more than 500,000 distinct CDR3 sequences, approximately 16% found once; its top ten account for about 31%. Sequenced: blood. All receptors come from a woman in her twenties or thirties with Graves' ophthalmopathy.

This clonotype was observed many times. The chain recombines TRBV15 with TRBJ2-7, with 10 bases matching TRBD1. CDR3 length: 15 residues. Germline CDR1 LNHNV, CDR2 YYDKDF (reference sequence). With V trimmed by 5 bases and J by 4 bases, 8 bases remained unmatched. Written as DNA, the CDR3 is TGTGCCACCAGCGACGGGACAGGGGAGGGTTACGAGCAGTACTTC. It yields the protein CATSDGTGEGYEQYF.

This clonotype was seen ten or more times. DNA for the CDR3: TGTGCCAGCACCCAACGAGGGACAGACGAGCAGTACTTC. Its translation is CASTQRGTDEQYF. The rearrangement links TRBV6-2 or TRBV6-3 to TRBJ2-7; TRBD1 matches 7 bases. Trimming cost V 7 bases and J 5 bases; bases outside gene matches: 8. CDR1 and CDR2 (germline): MNHEY, SVGEGT. This CDR3 contains 13 residues.

Written as DNA, the CDR3 is TGTGCCACCAGCGGGGCCACAGAGACCCAGTACTTC. This translates into CATSGATETQYF. This rearrangement joins TRBV15 to TRBJ2-5, with D perhaps matching TRBD1 (5 bases). The CDR3 has 12 residues. The V and J ends lost 5 bases and 4 bases respectively, with 8 bases between them. Germline V gene data show CDR1 as LNHNV and CDR2 as YYDKDF (reference sequence). The full variable domain, in which reference TRBV15 and TRBJ2-5 provide the parts outside the CDR3, is DAMVIQNPRYQVTQFGKPVTLSCSQTLNHNVMYWYQQKSSQAPKLLFHYYDKDFNNEADTPDNFQSRRPNTSFCFLDIRSPGLGDTAMYLCATSGATETQYFGPGTRLLVL.

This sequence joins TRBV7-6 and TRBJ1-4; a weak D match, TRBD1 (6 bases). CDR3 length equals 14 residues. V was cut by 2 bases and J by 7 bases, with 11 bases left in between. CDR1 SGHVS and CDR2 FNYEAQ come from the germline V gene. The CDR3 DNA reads TGTGCCAGCAGCTTATGGCAGGGGACTGAAAAACTGTTTTTT. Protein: CASSLWQGTEKLFF.

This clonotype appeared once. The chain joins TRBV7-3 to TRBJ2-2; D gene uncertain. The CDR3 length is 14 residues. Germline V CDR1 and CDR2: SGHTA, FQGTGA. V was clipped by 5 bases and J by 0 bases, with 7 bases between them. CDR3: CASSGHTNTGELFF. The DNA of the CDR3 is TGTGCCAGCAGCGGGCACACGAACACCGGGGAGCTGTTTTTT.

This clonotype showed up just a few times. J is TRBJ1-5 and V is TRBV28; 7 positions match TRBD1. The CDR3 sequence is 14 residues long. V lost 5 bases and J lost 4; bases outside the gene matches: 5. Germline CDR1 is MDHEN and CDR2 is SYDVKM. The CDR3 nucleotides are TGTGCCAGCAGTCCAGACAGGGTAAATCAGCCCCAGCATTTT. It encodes CASSPDRVNQPQHF.

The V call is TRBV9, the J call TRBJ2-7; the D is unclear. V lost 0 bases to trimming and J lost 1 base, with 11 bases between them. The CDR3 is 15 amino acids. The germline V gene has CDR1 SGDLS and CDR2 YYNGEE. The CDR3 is CASSVVGDASYEQYF. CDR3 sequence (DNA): TGTGCCAGCAGCGTAGTCGGAGATGCTTCCTACGAGCAGTACTTC.

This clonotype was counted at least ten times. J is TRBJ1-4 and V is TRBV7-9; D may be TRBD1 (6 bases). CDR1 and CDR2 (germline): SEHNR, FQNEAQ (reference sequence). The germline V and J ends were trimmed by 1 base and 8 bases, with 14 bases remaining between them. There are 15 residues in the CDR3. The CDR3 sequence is CASSLVGRDKEKLFF. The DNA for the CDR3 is TGTGCCAGCAGCTTAGTGGGCAGGGACAAGGAAAAACTGTTTTTT.

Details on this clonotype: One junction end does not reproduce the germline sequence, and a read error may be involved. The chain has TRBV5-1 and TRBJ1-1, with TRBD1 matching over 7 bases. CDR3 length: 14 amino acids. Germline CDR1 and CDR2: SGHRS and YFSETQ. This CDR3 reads CASGLDRLNTEAFF. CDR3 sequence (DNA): TGCGCCAGCGGCTTGGACAGGTTGAACACTGAAGCTTTCTTT. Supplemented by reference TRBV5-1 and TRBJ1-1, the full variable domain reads KAGVTQTPRYLIKTRGQQVTLSCSPISGHRSVSWYQQTPGQGLQFLFEYFSETQRNKGNFPGRFSGRQFSNSRSEMNVSTLELGDSALYLCASGLDRLNTEAFFGQGTRLTVV.

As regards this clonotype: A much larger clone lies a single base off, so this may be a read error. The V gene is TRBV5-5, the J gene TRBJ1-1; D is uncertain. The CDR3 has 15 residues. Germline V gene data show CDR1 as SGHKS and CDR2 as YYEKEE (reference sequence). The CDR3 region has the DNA TGTGCCAGCAGCCCCCGACTAGGGTATCGGACTGAAGCTTCCTTT. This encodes CASSPRLGYRTEASF.

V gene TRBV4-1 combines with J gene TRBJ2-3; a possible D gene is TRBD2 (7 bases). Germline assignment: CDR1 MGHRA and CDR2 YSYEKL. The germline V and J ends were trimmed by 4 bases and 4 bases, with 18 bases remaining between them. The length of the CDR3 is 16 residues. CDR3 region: CASSLGAGDKADTQYF. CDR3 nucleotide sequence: TGCGCCAGCAGCCTGGGGGCGGGAGATAAGGCAGATACGCAGTATTTT.

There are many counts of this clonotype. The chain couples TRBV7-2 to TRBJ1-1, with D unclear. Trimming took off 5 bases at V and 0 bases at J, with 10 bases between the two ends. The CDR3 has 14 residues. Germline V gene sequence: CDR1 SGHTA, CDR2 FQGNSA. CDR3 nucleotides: TGTGCCAGCAGCCCCGAAGGCTTGAACACTGAAGCTTTCTTT. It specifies CASSPEGLNTEAFF. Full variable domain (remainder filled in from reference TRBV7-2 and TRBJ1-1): GAGVSQSPSNKVTEKGKDVELRCDPISGHTALYWYRQSLGQGLEFLIYFQGNSAPDKSGLPSDRFSAERTGGSVSTLTIQRTQQEDSAVYLCASSPEGLNTEAFFGQGTRLTVV.

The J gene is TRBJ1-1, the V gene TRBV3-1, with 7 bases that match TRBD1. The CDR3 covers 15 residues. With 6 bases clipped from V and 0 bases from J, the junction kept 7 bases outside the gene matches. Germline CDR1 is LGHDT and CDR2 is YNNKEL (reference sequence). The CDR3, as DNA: TGTGCCAGCAGTCAGACAGGGAGGATGAACACTGAAGCTTTCTTT. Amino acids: CASSQTGRMNTEAFF.

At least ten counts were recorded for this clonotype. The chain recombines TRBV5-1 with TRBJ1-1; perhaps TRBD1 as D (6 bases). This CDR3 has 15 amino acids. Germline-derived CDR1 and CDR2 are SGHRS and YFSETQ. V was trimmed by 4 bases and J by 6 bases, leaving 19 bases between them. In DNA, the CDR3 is TGCGCCAGCAGCAAGGGACACCTGAGGCCACCTGAAGCTTTCTTT. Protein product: CASSKGHLRPPEAFF.

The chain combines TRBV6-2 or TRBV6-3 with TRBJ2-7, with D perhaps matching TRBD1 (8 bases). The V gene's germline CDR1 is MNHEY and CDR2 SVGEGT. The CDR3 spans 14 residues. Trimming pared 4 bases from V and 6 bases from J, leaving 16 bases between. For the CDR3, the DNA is TGTGCCAGCAGTTTCCTGGACAGGGAGGGCGAGCAGTACTTC. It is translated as CASSFLDREGEQYF.

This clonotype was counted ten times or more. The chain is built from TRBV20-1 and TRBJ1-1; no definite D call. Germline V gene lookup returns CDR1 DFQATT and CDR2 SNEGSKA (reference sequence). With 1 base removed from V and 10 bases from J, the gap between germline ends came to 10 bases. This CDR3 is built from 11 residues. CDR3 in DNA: TGCAGTGCTAGAGTTGACACATCAGCTTTCTTT. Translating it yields CSARVDTSAFF.

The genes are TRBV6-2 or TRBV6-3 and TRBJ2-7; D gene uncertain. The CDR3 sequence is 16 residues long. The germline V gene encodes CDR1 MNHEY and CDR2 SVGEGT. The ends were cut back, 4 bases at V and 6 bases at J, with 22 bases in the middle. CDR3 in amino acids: CASSSGWIYPPAEQYF. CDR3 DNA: TGTGCCAGCAGTTCCGGCTGGATTTACCCTCCTGCCGAGCAGTACTTC.